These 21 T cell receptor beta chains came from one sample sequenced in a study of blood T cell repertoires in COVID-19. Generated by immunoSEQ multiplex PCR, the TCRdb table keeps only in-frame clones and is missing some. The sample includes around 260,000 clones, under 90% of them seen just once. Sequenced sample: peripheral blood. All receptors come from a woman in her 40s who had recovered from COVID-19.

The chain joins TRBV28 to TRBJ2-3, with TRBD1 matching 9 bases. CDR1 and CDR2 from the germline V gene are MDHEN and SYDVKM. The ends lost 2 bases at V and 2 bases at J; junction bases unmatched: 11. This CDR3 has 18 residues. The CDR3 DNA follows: TGTGCCAGCAGTTTAGATAGGAGAGGGACAGGGTTCACAGATACGCAGTATTTT. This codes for CASSLDRRGTGFTDTQYF.

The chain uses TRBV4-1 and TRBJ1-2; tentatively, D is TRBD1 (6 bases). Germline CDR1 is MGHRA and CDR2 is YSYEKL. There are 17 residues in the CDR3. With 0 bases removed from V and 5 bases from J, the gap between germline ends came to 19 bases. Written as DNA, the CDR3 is TGCGCCAGCAGCCAAGATCAGGGAGGGGAAGACAGGTATGGCTACACCTTC. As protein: CASSQDQGGEDRYGYTF.

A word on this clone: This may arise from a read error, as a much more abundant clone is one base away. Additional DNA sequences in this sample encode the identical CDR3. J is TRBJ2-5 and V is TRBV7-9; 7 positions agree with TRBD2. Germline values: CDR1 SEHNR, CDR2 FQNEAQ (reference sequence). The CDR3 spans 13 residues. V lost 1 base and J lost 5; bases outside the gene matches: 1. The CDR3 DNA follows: TGTGCCAGCAGCTTAGACGGGGGGGAGACCCAGTACTTC. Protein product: CASSLDGGETQYF.

CDR3 DNA: TGCGCCAGCACCGGGACAGGGATCACAGATACGCAGTATTTT. It yields the protein CASTGTGITDTQYF. V and J are TRBV10-2 and TRBJ2-3; 9 bases align to TRBD1. The CDR3 is 14 amino acids. V dropped 7 bases and J dropped 2; count of bases not matched to a gene: 4. Germline-derived CDR1 and CDR2 are WSHSY and SAAADI.

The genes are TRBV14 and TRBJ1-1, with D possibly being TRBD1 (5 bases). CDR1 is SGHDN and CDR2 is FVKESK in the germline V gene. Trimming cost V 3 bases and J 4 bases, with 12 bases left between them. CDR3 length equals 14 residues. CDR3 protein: CASSHRQGGTEAFF. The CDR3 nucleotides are TGTGCCAGCAGCCACAGGCAGGGAGGCACTGAAGCTTTCTTT.

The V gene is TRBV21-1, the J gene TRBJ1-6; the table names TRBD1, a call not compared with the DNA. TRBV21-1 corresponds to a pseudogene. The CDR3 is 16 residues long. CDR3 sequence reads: CASSNPLQGRNSPLHF. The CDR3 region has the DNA TGTGCCAGCAGCAACCCCCTCCAGGGAAGGAATTCACCCCTCCACTTT.

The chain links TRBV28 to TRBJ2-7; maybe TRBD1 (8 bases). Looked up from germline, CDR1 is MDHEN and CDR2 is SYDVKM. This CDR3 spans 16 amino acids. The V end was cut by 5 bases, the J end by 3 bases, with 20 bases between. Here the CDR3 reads CASSPPDREGSYEQYF. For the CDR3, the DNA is TGTGCCAGCAGTCCCCCGGACAGGGAGGGGAGCTACGAGCAGTACTTC. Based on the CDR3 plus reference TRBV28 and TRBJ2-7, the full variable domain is DVKVTQSSRYLVKRTGEKVFLECVQDMDHENMFWYRQDPGLGLRLIYFSYDVKMKEKGDIPEGYSVSREKKERFSLILESASTNQTSMYLCASSPPDREGSYEQYFGPGTRLTVT.

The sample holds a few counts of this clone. Written as DNA, the CDR3 is TGTGCCAGCAGCTTACGGGGGACGAACACTGAAGCTTTCTTT. This encodes CASSLRGTNTEAFF. V and J are TRBV7-2 and TRBJ1-1, with a weak D call TRBD1 (5 bases). The CDR3 totals 14 residues. The germline V and J ends were trimmed by 2 bases and 1 base, with 8 bases remaining between them. Germline V gene lookup returns CDR1 SGHTA and CDR2 FQGNSA.

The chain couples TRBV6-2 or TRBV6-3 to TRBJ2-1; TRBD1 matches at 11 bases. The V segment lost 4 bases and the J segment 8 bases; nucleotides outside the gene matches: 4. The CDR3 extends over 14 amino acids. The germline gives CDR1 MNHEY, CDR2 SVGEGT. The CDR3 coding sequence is TGTGCCAGCAGTTCAGTGGACAGGGGGCATGAGCAGTTCTTC. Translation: CASSSVDRGHEQFF.

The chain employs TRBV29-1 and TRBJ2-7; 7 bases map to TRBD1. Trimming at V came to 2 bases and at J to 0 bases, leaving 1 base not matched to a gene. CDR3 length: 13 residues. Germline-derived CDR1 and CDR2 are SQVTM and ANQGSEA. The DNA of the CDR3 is TGCAGCGTTGAAAGGACAGGCTCCTACGAGCAGTACTTC. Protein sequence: CSVERTGSYEQYF.

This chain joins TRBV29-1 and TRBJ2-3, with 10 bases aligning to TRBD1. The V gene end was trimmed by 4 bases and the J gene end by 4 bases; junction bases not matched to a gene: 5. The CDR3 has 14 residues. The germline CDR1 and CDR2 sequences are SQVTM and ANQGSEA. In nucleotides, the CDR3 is TGCAGCGTTGGGGGGACAGGGGTTGCAGATACGCAGTATTTT. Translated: CSVGGTGVADTQYF.

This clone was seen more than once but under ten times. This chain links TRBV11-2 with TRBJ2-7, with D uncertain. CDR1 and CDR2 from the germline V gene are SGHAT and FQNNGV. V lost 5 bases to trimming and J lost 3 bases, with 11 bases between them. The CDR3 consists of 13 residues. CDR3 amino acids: CASSRTRLYEQYF. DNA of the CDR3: TGTGCCAGCAGCCGAACGAGACTCTACGAGCAGTACTTC.

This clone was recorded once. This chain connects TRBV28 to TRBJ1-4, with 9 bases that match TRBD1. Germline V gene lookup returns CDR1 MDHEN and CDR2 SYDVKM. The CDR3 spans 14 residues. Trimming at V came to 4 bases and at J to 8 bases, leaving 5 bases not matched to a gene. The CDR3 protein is CASSSGQGTEKLFF. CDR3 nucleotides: TGTGCCAGCAGTTCGGGACAGGGCACAGAAAAACTGTTTTTT.

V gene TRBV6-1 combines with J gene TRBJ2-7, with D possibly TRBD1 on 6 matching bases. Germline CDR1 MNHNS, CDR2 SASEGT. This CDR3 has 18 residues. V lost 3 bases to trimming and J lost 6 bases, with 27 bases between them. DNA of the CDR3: TGTGCCAGCAGTGAGCCCAGAGGACTGAACAGGGCCTCTCTCGAGCAGTACTTC. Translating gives CASSEPRGLNRASLEQYF.

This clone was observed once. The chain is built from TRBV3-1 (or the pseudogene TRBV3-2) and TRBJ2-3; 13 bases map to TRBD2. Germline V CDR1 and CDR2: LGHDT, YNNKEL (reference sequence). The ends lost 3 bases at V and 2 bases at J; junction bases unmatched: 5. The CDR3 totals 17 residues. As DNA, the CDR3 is TGTGCCAGCAGCCATATACTAGCGGGAGGGCCCACAGATACGCAGTATTTT. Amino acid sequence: CASSHILAGGPTDTQYF.

The CDR3 reads CASSGWTGGDQTDEQFF. The DNA for the CDR3 is TGTGCCAGCTCAGGGTGGACAGGGGGCGACCAAACAGATGAGCAGTTCTTC. The V and J genes are TRBV18 and TRBJ2-1; the match to TRBD1 covers 11 bases. With 5 bases clipped from V and 8 bases from J, the junction kept 14 bases outside the gene matches. Germline CDR1 reads KGHSH; CDR2 reads LQKENI. The CDR3 has 17 residues. Full variable domain (remainder filled in from reference TRBV18 and TRBJ2-1): NAGVMQNPRHLVRRRGQEARLRCSPMKGHSHVYWYRQLPEEGLKFMVYLQKENIIDESGMPKERFSAEFPKEGPSILRIQQVVRGDSAAYFCASSGWTGGDQTDEQFFGPGTRLTVL.

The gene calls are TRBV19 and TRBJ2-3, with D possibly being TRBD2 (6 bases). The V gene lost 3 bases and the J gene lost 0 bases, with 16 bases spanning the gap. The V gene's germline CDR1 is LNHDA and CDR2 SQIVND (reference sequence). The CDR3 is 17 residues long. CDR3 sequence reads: CASSILGGGFSTDTQYF. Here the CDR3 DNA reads TGTGCCAGTAGTATCCTCGGGGGAGGCTTCAGCACAGATACGCAGTATTTT.

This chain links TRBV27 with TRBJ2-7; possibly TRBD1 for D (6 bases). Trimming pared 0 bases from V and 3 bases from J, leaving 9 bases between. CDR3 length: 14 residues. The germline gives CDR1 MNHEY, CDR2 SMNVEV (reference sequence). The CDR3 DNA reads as TGTGCCAGCAGTTTATCCGGGACACACTACGAGCAGTACTTC. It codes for CASSLSGTHYEQYF.

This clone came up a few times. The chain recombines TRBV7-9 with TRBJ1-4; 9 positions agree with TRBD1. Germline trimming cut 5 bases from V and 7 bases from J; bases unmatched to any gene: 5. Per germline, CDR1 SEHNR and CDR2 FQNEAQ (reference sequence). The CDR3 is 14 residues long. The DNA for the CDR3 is TGTGCCAGCAGCGGGGACAGGGCCGGTGAAAAACTGTTTTTT. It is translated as CASSGDRAGEKLFF.

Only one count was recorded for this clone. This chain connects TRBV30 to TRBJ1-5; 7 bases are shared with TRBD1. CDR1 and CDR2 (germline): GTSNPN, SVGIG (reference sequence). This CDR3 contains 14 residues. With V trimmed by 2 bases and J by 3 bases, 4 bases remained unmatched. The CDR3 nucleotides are TGTGCCTGGAGTAGGCAGGGGGTCAATCAGCCCCAGCATTTT. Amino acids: CAWSRQGVNQPQHF.

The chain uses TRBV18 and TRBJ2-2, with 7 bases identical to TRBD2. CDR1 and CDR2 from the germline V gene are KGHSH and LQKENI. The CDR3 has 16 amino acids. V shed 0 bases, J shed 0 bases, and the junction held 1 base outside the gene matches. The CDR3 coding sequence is TGTGCCAGCTCACCACCAGCGGGACCGAACACCGGGGAGCTGTTTTTT. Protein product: CASSPPAGPNTGELFF.